This T cell receptor (beta chain) was sequenced for a study of blood T cell repertoires in COVID-19. For the study at large: COVID-19 samples collected from the United States, Italy and Spain covered acute and convalescent phases. Sample material is recorded as cDNA or gDNA derived from T cells, B-cell-depleted T cells, or PBMCs.

Original processing notes: Cell counts per sample came from amplifying reference gene primers. Assay used: immunoSEQ multiplex PCR; TCRdb lists only in-frame clones, some missing. The V and J calls and clone size were taken over from that table, and D and trimming were inferred from the DNA. This sample has about 99,000 clones; 79% occur once, and the top ten carry over 15%. CDR3 length: 14 residues. Trimming left V 6 bases short and J 3 bases short, with 14 bases between. Germline-derived CDR1 and CDR2 are MNHEY and SVGAGI. The source of this sequence is a woman older than 75 with active or convalescent COVID-19. This chain links TRBV6-5 with TRBJ1-2; D gene unclear. The sequencing input was peripheral blood. The CDR3 DNA sequence: TGTGCCAGCAGCCCCGCTCCCCCGGACTATGGCTACACCTTC. This codes for CASSPAPPDYGYTF.